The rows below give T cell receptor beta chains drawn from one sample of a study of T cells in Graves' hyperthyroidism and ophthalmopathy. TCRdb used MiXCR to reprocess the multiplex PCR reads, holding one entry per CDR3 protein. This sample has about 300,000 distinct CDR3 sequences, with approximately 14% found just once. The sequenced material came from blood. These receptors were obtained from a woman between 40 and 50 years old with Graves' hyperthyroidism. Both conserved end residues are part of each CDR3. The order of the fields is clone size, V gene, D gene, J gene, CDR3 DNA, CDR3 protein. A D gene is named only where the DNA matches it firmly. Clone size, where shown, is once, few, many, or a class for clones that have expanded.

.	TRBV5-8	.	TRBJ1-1	TGTGCCAGCAGCTTGAATCGGAGGACTGAAGCTTTCTTT	CASSLNRRTEAFF
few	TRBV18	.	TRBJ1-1	TGTGCCAGCTCACCACCCCTTGACAGAGACACTGAAGCTTTCTTT	CASSPPLDRDTEAFF
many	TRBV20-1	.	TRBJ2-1	TGCAGTGCTAGAGGCCCCGGGATTCGCGGTGAGCAGTTCTTC	CSARGPGIRGEQFF
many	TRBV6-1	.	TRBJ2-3	TGTGCCAGCAGTCTTGTGGGAGGATACACAGATACGCAGTATTTT	CASSLVGGYTDTQYF
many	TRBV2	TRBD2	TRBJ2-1	TGTGCCAGCAGTGTGGGGCCGGGACTAGCGGCAAATGAGCAGTTCTTC	CASSVGPGLAANEQFF
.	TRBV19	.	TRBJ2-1	TGTGCCAGTAGTATAGTAATCCGGAGGCAGCGGAACAATGAGCAGTTCTTC	CASSIVIRRQRNNEQFF
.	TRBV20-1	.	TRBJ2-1	TGCAGTGTTAAAGCCAGCTGGGATGAGCAGTTCTTC	CSVKASWDEQFF
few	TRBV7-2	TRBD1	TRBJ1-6	TGTGCCAGCAGCCCCGGGACAGGGTGGCATTCACCCCTCCACTTT	CASSPGTGWHSPLHF
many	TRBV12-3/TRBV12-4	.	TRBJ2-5	TGTGCCAGCAGTTCCCCCAGGGGGGGTTTCCAAGAGACCCAGTACTTC	CASSSPRGGFQETQYF
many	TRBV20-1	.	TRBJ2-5	TGCAGTGCTAGAGATCCGGCCTACGGTGAGACCCAGTACTTC	CSARDPAYGETQYF
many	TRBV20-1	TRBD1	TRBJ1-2	TGCAGTGCTAGCCTAAATTCCGGGACAGGGGAAGGGCATGGCTACACCTTC	CSASLNSGTGEGHGYTF
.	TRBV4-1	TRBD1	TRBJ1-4	TGCGCCAGCAGCCGGATCCAGGGGGCGCTCGGTGAAAAACTGTTTTTT	CASSRIQGALGEKLFF
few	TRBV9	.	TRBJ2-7	TGTGCCAGCGCCCGGGGGAGCGGGTCCTACGAGCAGTACTTC	CASARGSGSYEQYF
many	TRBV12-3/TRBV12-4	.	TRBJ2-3	TGTGCCAGCAGCCCTTCAGGTCATACGCAGTATTTT	CASSPSGHTQYF
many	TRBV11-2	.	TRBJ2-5	TGTGCCAGCAGCTTAGATCGGGGGCTCCAAGAGACCCAGTACTTC	CASSLDRGLQETQYF
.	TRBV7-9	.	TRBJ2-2	TGTGCCAGCAGCCCCCGGGTCGGGACGGGCTCGGCCGGGGAGCTGTTTTTT	CASSPRVGTGSAGELFF
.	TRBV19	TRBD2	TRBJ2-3	TGTGCCAGTAGTTTCAAAGCGGGAGGGCCTCTTAATACGCAGTATTTT	CASSFKAGGPLNTQYF
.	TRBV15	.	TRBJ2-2	TGTGCCTCCGGACCGGGACACCGTAACACCGGGGAGCTGTTTTTT	CASGPGHRNTGELFF
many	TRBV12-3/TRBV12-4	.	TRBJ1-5	TGTGCCAGCAGCCGCCGGGACACAAATCAGCCCCAGCATTTT	CASSRRDTNQPQHF
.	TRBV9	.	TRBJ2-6	TGTGCCAGCAGCGTAGGTGGATCTGGGGCCAACGTCCTGACTTTC	CASSVGGSGANVLTF
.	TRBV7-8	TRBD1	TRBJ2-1	TGTGCCAGCAGCTTAGCGGACAGGGTCCCATTCAACAATGAGCAGTTCTTC	CASSLADRVPFNNEQFF
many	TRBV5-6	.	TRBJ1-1	TGTGCCAGCAGCTTCGTTAGGGAAATGAACACTGAAGCTTTCTTT	CASSFVREMNTEAFF
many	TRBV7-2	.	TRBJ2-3	TGTGCCAGCAGCTTCCGGCAAACAGATACGCAGTATTTT	CASSFRQTDTQYF
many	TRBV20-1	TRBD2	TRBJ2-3	TGCAGTGCTTCTAGCGGGAGTAGCACAGATACGCAGTATTTT	CSASSGSSTDTQYF
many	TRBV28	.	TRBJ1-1	TGTGCCAGCTCGGAGAGGGAGTATAGGATGAACACTGAAGCTTTCTTT	CASSEREYRMNTEAFF
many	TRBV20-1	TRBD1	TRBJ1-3	TGCAGTGCTAGATCCGGAGGGACAGGGGGCTCTGGAAACACCATATATTTT	CSARSGGTGGSGNTIYF
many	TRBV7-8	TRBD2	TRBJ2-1	TGTGCCAGCAGCTTAGTGGGGACTAGCGGGGTAAGCTCCTACAATGAGCAGTTCTTC	CASSLVGTSGVSSYNEQFF
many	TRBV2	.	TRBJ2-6	TGTGCCAGCTGGGATGGCTCTGGGGCCAACGTCCTGACTTTC	CASWDGSGANVLTF
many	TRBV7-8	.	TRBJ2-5	TGTGCCAGCAGCTTTCCCTGGGAGGAAGGGACCCAGTACTTC	CASSFPWEEGTQYF
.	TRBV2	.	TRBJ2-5	TGTGCCATCAGTGAAGGACAAGCAGAGACCCAGTACTTC	CAISEGQAETQYF
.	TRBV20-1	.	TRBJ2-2	TGCAGTGCATTGGCCGCAAACACCGGGGAGCTGTTTTTT	CSALAANTGELFF
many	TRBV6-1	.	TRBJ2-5	TGTGCCAGCAGTTATGGAATGCAAGAGACCCAGTACTTC	CASSYGMQETQYF
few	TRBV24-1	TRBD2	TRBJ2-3	TGTGCCGCCAGTTGGGATAGCGGGAGCACAGATACGCAGTATTTT	CAASWDSGSTDTQYF
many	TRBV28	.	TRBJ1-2	TGTGCCAGCAGTTTAGAGGGGGTATACTATGGCTACACCTTC	CASSLEGVYYGYTF
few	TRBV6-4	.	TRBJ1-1	TGTGCCAGCAGTGACTCAGCGGGATCCTCCAATGAAGCTTTCTTT	CASSDSAGSSNEAFF
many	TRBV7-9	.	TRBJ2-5	TGTGCCAGCAGCTTAGTCCGGGCTCAAGAGACCCAGTACTTC	CASSLVRAQETQYF
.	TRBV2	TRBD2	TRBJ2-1	TGTGCCAGCCTGCCGCAGCGGGGGAACAATGAGCAGTTCTTC	CASLPQRGNNEQFF
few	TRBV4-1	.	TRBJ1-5	TGCGCCAGCAGCCAAGACCCGGGCAGGGGTAGCAATCAGCCCCAGCATTTT	CASSQDPGRGSNQPQHF
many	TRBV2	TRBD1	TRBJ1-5	TGTGCCAGCAGTGCAGGGGGCGGGCGGAGCAATCAGCCCCAGCATTTT	CASSAGGGRSNQPQHF
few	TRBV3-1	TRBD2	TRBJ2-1	TGTGCCAGCAGACGAGGACTAGCGGGGGACAATGAGCAGTTCTTC	CASRRGLAGDNEQFF
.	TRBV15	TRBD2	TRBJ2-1	TGTGCCACCAGCAGAGATGTATCGGGGGGGTCCCACGGGTTTGAGCAGTTCTTC	CATSRDVSGGSHGFEQFF
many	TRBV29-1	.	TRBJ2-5	TGCAGCGGCAGGAGAGCAGCTGCCCCCCAGTACTTC	CSGRRAAAPQYF
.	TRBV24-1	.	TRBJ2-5	TGTGCCACCAGTGACGAGACAGTTACGAGGACCCAGTACTTC	CATSDETVTRTQYF
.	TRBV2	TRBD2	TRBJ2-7	TGTGCCAGCAGAGGCCTAGCGGGCATACACGAGCAGTACTTC	CASRGLAGIHEQYF
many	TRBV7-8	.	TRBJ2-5	TGTGCCAGCAGCGGAACGACAGGTTACCGAGAGACCCAGTACTTC	CASSGTTGYRETQYF
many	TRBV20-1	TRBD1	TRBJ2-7	TGCAGTGCTTACAGGGGGTCAGCGCACGAGCAGTACTTC	CSAYRGSAHEQYF
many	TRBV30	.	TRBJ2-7	TGTGCCTGGAGTGTAATGGACAGATCCTACGAGCAGTACTTC	CAWSVMDRSYEQYF
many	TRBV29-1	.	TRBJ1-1	TGCAGCGTTGGTGGACTGAATCCTGAAGCTTTCTTT	CSVGGLNPEAFF
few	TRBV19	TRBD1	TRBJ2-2	TGTGCCAGTAGTACCGGGACAGGGGAGTCGAACACCGGGGAGCTGTTTTTT	CASSTGTGESNTGELFF
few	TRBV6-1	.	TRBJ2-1	TGTGCCAGCGCCCTTGACAGTAGCTCCTACAATGAGCAGTTCTTC	CASALDSSSYNEQFF
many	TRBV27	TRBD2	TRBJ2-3	TGTGCCAGCAGTCCTACTAGCGGGTTTTCCCCAGCTACGCAGTATTTT	CASSPTSGFSPATQYF
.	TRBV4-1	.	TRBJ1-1	TGCGCCAGCAGCCAAGTAGGTCAAGGGGACTCTGAAGCTTTCTTT	CASSQVGQGDSEAFF
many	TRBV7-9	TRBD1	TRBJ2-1	TGTGCCAGCAGCTTAGCCAGGGGGAATGAGCAGTTCTTC	CASSLARGNEQFF
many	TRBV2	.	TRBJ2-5	TGTGCCAGCAGTGTAGAGAAACAAGAGACCCAGTACTTC	CASSVEKQETQYF
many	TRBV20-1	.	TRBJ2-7	TGCAGTGCCCTCGGATCCTACGAGCAGTACTTC	CSALGSYEQYF
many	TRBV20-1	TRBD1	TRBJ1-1	TGCAGTGCTGGGGACAGTCCTAACACTGAAGCTTTCTTT	CSAGDSPNTEAFF